This T cell receptor (beta chain) was documented in a study of brain T cells in children with intractable seizures. Points from the study as a whole: Clones missing pre-surgery may reflect undersampling of that blood sample. Only CDR3 sequence similarity suggested viral specificity, without known HCMV serostatus.

The CDR3 runs 11 residues. V lost 8 bases and J 2 bases, leaving 6 bases between the germline ends. Concerning this clone: Antigen: not known.

Some clones are missing from TCRdb's copy, which holds only in-frame ones; the method was immunoSEQ multiplex PCR. The sample includes about 64,000 clones, about 96% of them seen just once. The sequenced cases were selected for having the highest brain T cell transcript signatures. Patients received at least one anti-epileptic drug before surgery. J is TRBJ2-3 and V is TRBV5-3; D remains unclear. TRBV5-3 is identified as an open reading frame with a role that is uncertain. The sequencing used peripheral blood, collected at surgery. This receptor was taken from a boy under two years old with focal cortical dysplasia and intractable seizures. The DNA of the CDR3 is TGTGCCAGCCAGGACACAGATACGCAGTATTTT. It translates to CASQDTDTQYF.